Sequencing of this TCR beta chain was carried out in a study of cytomegalovirus exposure and HLA in healthy donors. The table lists this clone with a few counts. Its antigen is unknown. The PCR had 60 Vbeta and 13 Jbeta primers. Clones were sequenced by immunoSEQ multiplex PCR, and TCRdb holds only the in-frame ones, with some missing. The sample lists about 95,000 clones; about two thirds were seen once. The CDR3 extends over 12 amino acids. V dropped 4 bases and J dropped 11 bases, with 14 bases sitting between them. CDR1 SGHNT and CDR2 YYREEE come from the germline V gene (reference sequence). Study-level points and caveats: Follow-up analysis later connected one missense variant in DCLRE1C with trimming of TCR beta V- and J-genes. A later analysis found most CMV-associated TCR beta chains apparently HLA-restricted. The authors listed 150 to 200 TCR beta chains as cytomegalovirus-associated. A later analysis linked roughly 17,000 TCR beta sequences to HLA alleles at 0.05 false discovery rate.

The receptor was isolated from a man aged 60 to 75 in good health and CMV-seronegative. The rearrangement uses TRBV5-4 and TRBJ2-3, with D perhaps TRBD2 (5 bases). Specimen: PBMCs. The CDR3 region has the DNA TGTGCCAGCAGCAGAGAAGGGAGACGGCAGTATTTT. Translation gives CASSREGRRQYF.